This section outlines one TCR beta chain sequence together with its context. Its antigen is not identified. The template for TCR beta VDJ and CDR3 sequence profiling was genomic DNA. MiXCR was run by TCRdb on the reads, yielding one entry per CDR3 protein. The table records roughly 250,000 distinct CDR3 sequences, 65% to 90% of them present only once. CD8+CD57+ cell expansion had been shown by flow cytometry in patients chosen for sequencing. When blood sampling took place, the patients had received no therapy. The data were taken from a study of CD8+CD57+ T cells in acquired aplastic anemia. Across the study: Mean yield of DNA from sorted CD4+ and CD8+ cells was about 3.2 ug.

CDR3 size: 14 residues. CDR1 and CDR2 from the germline V gene are SGHDT and YYEEEE. V dropped 0 bases and J dropped 8 bases, with 14 bases sitting between them. Study-wide results and caveats: Simpson's diversity of CD8+ cells was not significantly different in patients compared with controls. Patients and controls shared just under 30 CD8+ CDR3 sequences.

The specimen was sorted CD4+, CD8+, or CD8+CD57+ T cells (not recorded which) from PBMCs. The V and J genes are TRBV5-6 and TRBJ1-2; D gene uncertain. This TCR was sampled from a human donor with aplastic anemia. CDR3 residues: CASSLGGPTRGYTF. In DNA, the CDR3 is TGTGCCAGCAGCTTGGGAGGCCCTACACGGGGCTACACCTTC.